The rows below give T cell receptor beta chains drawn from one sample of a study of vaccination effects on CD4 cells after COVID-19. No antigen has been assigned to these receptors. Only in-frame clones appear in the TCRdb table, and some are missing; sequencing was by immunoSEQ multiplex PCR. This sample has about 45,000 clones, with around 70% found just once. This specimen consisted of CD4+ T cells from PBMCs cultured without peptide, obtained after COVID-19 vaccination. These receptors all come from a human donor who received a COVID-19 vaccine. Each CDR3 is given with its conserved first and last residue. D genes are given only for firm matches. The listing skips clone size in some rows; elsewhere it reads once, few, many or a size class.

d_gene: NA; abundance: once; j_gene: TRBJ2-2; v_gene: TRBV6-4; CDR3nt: TGTGCCAGCAGTGACTCTCTAGAGAGGGAGCTGTTTTTT; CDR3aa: CASSDSLERELFF
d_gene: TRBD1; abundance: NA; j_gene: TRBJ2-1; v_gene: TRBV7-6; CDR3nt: TGTGCCAGCAGCCTGGGACAGGGGACGAATGAGCAGTTCTTC; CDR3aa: CASSLGQGTNEQFF
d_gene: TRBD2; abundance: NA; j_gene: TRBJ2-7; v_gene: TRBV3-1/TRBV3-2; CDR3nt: TGTGCCAGCAGCCAAGAGCGGGAGATTTGGGGGGAGCAGTACTTC; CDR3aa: CASSQEREIWGEQYF
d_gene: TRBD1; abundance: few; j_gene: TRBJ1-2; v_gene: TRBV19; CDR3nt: TGTGCCAGTAGTACGACAGGCCCCCTCGGGACAGGGCGTAACTATGGCTACACCTTC; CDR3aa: CASSTTGPLGTGRNYGYTF
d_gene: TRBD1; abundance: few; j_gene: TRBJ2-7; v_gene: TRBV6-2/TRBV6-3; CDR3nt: TGTGCCAGCAGCTCAACAGGGGGCGGAGGTGGCGAGCAGTACTTC; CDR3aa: CASSSTGGGGGEQYF
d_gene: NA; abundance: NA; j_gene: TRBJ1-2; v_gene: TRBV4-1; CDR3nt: TGCGCCAGCAGCCAAGTTGAAGGTCTCGACTATGGCTACACCTTC; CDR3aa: CASSQVEGLDYGYTF
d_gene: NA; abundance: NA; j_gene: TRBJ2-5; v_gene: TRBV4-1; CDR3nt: TGCGCCAGCAGCCAAGAGAAGGCGGGGACCCTTAAAGAGACCCAGTACTTC; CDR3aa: CASSQEKAGTLKETQYF
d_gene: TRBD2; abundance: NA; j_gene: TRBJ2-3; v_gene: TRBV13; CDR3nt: TGTGCCAGCAGCTTAACTTCAGCGGGGGGGCTCACAGATACGCAGTATTTT; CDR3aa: CASSLTSAGGLTDTQYF
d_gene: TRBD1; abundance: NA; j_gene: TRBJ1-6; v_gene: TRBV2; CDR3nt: TGTGCCAGCACCCGGGACAGGGACTCACCCCTCCACTTT; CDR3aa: CASTRDRDSPLHF
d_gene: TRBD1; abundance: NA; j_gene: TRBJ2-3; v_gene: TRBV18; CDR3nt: TGTGCCAGCTCCCGGGACAGATCTAGCACAGATACGCAGTATTTT; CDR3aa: CASSRDRSSTDTQYF
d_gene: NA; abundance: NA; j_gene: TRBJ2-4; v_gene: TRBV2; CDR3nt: TGTGCCAGCAGTGAAAGGGGCGGGCAACTCTTAGCCAAAAACATTCAGTACTTC; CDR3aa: CASSERGGQLLAKNIQYF
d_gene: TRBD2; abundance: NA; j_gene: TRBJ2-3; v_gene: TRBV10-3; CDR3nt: TGTGCCATCAGGAGGCAGGGACTAGCGGGGGGCACTAGCACAGATACGCAGTATTTT; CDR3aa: CAIRRQGLAGGTSTDTQYF
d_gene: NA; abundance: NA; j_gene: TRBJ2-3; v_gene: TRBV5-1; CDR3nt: TGCGCCAGCAGCTCACAGGGTTGGGCAGATACGCAGTATTTT; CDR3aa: CASSSQGWADTQYF
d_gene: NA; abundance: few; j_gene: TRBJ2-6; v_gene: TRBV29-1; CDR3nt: TGCAGCGTTGCAAGTTCCTCTGGGGCCAACGTCCTGACTTTC; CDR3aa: CSVASSSGANVLTF
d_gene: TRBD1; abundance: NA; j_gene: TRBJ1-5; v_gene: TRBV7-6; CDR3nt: TGTGCCAGCAGCCCCGGACAGGGTAACGTTTACAATCAGCCCCAGCATTTT; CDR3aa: CASSPGQGNVYNQPQHF
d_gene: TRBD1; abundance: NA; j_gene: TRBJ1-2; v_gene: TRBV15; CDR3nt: TGTGCCACCAGCACAGGGACAGGGGGCAGCTATGGCTACACCTTC; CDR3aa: CATSTGTGGSYGYTF
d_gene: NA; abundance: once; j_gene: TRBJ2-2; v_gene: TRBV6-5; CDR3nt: TGTGCCAGCAGACCTAGGATAGTTAAGACCGGGGAGCTGTTTTTT; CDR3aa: CASRPRIVKTGELFF
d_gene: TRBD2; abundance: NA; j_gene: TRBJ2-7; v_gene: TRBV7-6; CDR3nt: TGTGCCAGCAGCCGATATAGCGGGGGGGGCAGCGAGCAGTACTTC; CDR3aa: CASSRYSGGGSEQYF
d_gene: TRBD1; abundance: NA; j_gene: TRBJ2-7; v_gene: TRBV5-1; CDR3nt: TGCGCCAGCAGCTTGACCGGACAGGGGTACGAGCAGTACTTC; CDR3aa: CASSLTGQGYEQYF
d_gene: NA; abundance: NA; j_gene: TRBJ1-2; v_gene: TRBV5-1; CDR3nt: TGCGCCAGCAGCTTGGTCAGGGACTATGGCTACACCTTC; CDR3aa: CASSLVRDYGYTF
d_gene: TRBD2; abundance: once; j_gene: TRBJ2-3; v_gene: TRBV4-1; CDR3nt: TGCGCCAGCAGACAGACTAGCGGGAATGATGGCGGCACAGATACGCAGTATTTT; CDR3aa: CASRQTSGNDGGTDTQYF
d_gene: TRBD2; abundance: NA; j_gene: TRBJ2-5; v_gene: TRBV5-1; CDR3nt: TGCGCCAGCAGCTTGGCCGCACCCTCGGCGGGAGGAGAGACCCAGTACTTC; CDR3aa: CASSLAAPSAGGETQYF
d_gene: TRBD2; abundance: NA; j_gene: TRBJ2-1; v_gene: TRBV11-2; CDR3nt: TGTGCCAGCAGCCTAGGACTAGCGGACTACAATGAGCAGTTCTTC; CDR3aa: CASSLGLADYNEQFF
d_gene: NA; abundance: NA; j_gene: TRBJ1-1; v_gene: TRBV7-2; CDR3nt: TGTGCCAGCAGCTTCCACAGGGCGGCGACTGAAGCTTTCTTT; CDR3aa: CASSFHRAATEAFF
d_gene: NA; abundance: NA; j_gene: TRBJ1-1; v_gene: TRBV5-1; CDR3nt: TGCGCCAGCAGCTTGGAAGGGGCAACTGAAGCTTTCTTT; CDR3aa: CASSLEGATEAFF
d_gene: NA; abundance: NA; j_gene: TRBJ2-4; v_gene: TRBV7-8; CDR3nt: TGTGCCAGCAGCAGATCCAGAGCCAAAAACATTCAGTACTTC; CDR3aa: CASSRSRAKNIQYF
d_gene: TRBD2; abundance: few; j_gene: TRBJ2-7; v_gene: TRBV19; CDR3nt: TGTGCCACCCAGACTAGCGGGGGGTACTACGAGCAGTACTTC; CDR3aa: CATQTSGGYYEQYF
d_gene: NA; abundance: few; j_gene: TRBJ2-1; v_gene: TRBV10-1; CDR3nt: TGCGCCAGCAGTGAGGTCTCACGCCTCGGGAATGAGCAGTTCTTC; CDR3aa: CASSEVSRLGNEQFF
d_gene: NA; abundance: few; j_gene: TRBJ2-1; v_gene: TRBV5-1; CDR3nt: TGCGCCAGCAGCTTGGCCCCAACGATCGGGAGAGCGGAGATCAACAATGAGCAGTTCTTC; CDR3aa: CASSLAPTIGRAEINNEQFF
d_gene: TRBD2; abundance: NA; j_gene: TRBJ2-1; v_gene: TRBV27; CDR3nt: TGTGCCAGCAGGGGCGGGAGCTCCTACAATGAGCAGTTCTTC; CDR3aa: CASRGGSSYNEQFF
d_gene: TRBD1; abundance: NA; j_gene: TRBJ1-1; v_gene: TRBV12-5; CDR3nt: TGTGCTAGTGGGCGGACAGGGGGTGGTGGAACTGAAGCTTTCTTT; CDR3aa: CASGRTGGGGTEAFF
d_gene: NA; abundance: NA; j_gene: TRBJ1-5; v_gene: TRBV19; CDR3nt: TGTGCCAGTAGTATAGCGTCCGGTCAGCCCCAGCATTTT; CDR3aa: CASSIASGQPQHF
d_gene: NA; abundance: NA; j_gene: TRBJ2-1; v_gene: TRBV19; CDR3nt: TGTGCCAGTACCGGATACAATGAGCAGTTCTTC; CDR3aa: CASTGYNEQFF
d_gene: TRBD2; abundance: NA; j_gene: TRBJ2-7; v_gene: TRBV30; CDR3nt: TGTGCCTGGATGTCGGGGACTAGCTCGGGCGAGCAGTACTTC; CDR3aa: CAWMSGTSSGEQYF
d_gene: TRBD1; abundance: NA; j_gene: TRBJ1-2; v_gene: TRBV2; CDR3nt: TGTGCCTCTGCTCAGACAGGGGCAAACTATGGCTACACCTTC; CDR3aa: CASAQTGANYGYTF
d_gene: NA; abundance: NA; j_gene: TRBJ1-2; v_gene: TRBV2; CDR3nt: TGTGCCAGCAGTGAAACCGGGACATCCCTCGGTGGCTACACCTTC; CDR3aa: CASSETGTSLGGYTF
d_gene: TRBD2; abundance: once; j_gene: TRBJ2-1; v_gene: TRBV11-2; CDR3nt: TGTGCCAGCAGCTTAGCAGCGGGAGGGTTCTACAATGAGCAGTTCTTC; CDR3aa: CASSLAAGGFYNEQFF
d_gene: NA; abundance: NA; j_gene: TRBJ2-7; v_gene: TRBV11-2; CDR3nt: TGTGCCAGCAGCTCACTAGCAGCCTACGAGCAGTACTTC; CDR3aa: CASSSLAAYEQYF
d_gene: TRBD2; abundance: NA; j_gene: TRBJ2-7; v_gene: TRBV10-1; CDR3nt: TGCGCCAGCAGCAACAGCGGGAGTGGGATCGAGCAGTACTTC; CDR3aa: CASSNSGSGIEQYF
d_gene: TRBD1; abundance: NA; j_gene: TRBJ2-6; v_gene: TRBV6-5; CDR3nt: TGTGCCAGCGGACAGGGGAGCTCTGGGGCCAACGTCCTGACTTTC; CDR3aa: CASGQGSSGANVLTF
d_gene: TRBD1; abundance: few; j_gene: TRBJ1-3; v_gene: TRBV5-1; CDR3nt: TGCGCCAGCAGCTTGGCGACAGGGGGCACGGGAAACACCATATATTTT; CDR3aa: CASSLATGGTGNTIYF
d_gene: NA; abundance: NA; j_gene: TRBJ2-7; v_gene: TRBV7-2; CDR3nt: TGTGCCAGCAGCCGTCCGGGCGGGGCCTACGAGCAGTACTTC; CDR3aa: CASSRPGGAYEQYF
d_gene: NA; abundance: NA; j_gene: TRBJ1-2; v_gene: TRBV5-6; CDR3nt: TGTGCCAGCAGCCAAGGAACCTATGGCTACACCTTC; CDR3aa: CASSQGTYGYTF
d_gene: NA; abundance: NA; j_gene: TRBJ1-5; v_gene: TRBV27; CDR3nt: TGTGCCAGCAGTCCCATGTTGGGAGGGGAGTCGCAGCCCCAGCATTTT; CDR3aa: CASSPMLGGESQPQHF
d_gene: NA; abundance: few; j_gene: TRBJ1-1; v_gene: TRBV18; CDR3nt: TGTGCCAGCTCACCGAGAGACGGCGGCACTGAAGCTTTCTTT; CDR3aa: CASSPRDGGTEAFF